Below, 7 T cell receptor beta chains from the same sample are listed, as sequenced in a study of CD8+CD57+ T cells in acquired aplastic anemia. Profiling of TCR beta VDJ combinations and CDR3 sequences used genomic DNA as template. TCRdb passed the reads through MiXCR, listing each CDR3 protein once. The table has approximately 170,000 distinct CDR3 sequences, around 59% seen once; the top ten hold about a sixth. Sequenced sample: sorted CD4+, CD8+, or CD8+CD57+ T cells (not recorded which) from PBMCs. The receptors come from a human donor in good health, serving as a control.

This clonotype was observed at least ten times. The CDR3: CASSVGPVNNEKLFF. The CDR3 DNA is TGTGCCAGCAGCGTAGGACCAGTTAATAATGAAAAACTGTTTTTT. The gene calls are TRBV9 and TRBJ1-4; D is unclear. Germline CDR1 reads SGDLS; CDR2 reads YYNGEE. The CDR3 is 15 residues long. V shed 0 bases and J shed 4 bases, with 10 bases lying between them. The whole variable domain, filled in from reference TRBV9 and TRBJ1-4, reads DSGVTQTPKHLITATGQRVTLRCSPRSGDLSVYWYQQSLDQGLQFLIQYYNGEERAKGNILERFSAQQFPDLHSELNLSSLELGDSALYFCASSVGPVNNEKLFFGSGTQLSVL.

Many counts were recorded for this clonotype. This rearrangement joins TRBV20-1 to TRBJ2-7; the match to TRBD2 covers 7 bases. The CDR3 totals 11 residues. V lost 6 bases, J lost 4 bases, and 3 bases stayed unmatched. The germline V gene has CDR1 DFQATT and CDR2 SNEGSKA (reference sequence). CDR3 protein: CSASGVYEQYF. The CDR3 region has the DNA TGCAGTGCAAGCGGGGTGTACGAGCAGTACTTC.

This chain links TRBV12-3 or TRBV12-4 with TRBJ2-3; 10 bases align to TRBD1. The CDR3 is made up of 18 amino acids. V trimming: 1 base; J trimming: 3 bases; junction bases outside the gene matches: 10. CDR3 protein: CASSLGTGGLFLTDTQYF. Written as DNA, the CDR3 is TGTGCCAGCAGTTTAGGGACAGGGGGGTTGTTTTTGACAGATACGCAGTATTTT.

The chain employs TRBV10-2 and TRBJ2-5; 7 nucleotides agree with TRBD2. CDR1 and CDR2 (germline): WSHSY, SAAADI. The CDR3 sequence is 14 residues long. The V segment lost 2 bases and the J segment 9 bases; nucleotides outside the gene matches: 9. CDR3 sequence reads: CASSEPGLNGAQYF. Here the CDR3 DNA reads TGCGCCAGCAGTGAGCCGGGACTAAATGGAGCCCAGTACTTC.

The gene calls are TRBV5-1 and TRBJ2-1; D is possibly TRBD1 (5 bases). V lost 2 bases, J lost 7 bases, and 13 bases lay in between. The CDR3 runs to 14 residues. Germline V gives CDR1 SGHRS, CDR2 YFSETQ. The CDR3 reads CASSFQGMQNEQFF. The DNA for the CDR3 is TGCGCCAGCAGCTTCCAGGGTATGCAGAATGAGCAGTTCTTC.

This clonotype appeared many times. This chain links TRBV5-6 with TRBJ2-7; the match to TRBD1 covers 8 bases. With 5 bases clipped from V and 5 bases from J, the junction kept 3 bases outside the gene matches. CDR3 size: 12 residues. Germline CDR1 and CDR2: SGHDT and YYEEEE. The CDR3 DNA reads as TGTGCCAGCAGTCCGGGACAGGACGAGCAGTACTTC. It is translated as CASSPGQDEQYF.

The chain couples TRBV5-4 to TRBJ2-3; maybe TRBD2 (6 bases). V gave up 3 bases and J gave up 1 base, with 15 bases separating them. There are 16 residues in the CDR3. CDR1 and CDR2 (germline): SGHNT, YYREEE (reference sequence). CDR3 amino acids: CASSSRGPGGTDTQYF. The DNA for the CDR3 is TGTGCCAGCAGCTCGCGGGGTCCTGGCGGCACAGATACGCAGTATTTT.